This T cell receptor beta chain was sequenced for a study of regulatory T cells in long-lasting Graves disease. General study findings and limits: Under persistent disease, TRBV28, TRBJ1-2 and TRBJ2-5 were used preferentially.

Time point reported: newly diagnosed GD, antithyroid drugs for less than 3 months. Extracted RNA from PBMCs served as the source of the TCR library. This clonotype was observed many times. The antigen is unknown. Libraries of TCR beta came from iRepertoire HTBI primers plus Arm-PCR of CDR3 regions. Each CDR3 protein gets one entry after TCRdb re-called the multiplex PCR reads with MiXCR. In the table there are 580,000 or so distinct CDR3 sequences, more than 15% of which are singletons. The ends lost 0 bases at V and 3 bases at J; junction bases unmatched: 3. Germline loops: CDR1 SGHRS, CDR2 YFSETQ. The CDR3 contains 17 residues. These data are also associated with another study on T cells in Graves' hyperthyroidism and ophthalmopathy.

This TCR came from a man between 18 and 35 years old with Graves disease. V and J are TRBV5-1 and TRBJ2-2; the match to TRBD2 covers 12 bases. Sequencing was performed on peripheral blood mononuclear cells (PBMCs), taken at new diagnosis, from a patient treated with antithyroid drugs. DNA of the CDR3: TGCGCCAGCAGCTTGGGACTAGCGGGAGTGTACACCGGGGAGCTGTTTTTT. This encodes CASSLGLAGVYTGELFF.